One and the same sample provided the 20 T cell receptor beta chains below, sequenced in a study of STAT5B mutations in CD4+ large granular lymphocyte leukemia (dated 2022 in TCRdb). The library was produced with the immunoSEQ multiplex PCR assay. TCRdb holds this immuneACCESS table with in-frame rearrangements only. Some clones are missing; in checked studies, unresolved V genes explain under half, and the rest has no known cause. The table for this sample lists about 20,000 clones; around 79% of them were counted only once. The ten largest account for 0.35% to 0.45% of the sample. Sequencing was carried out using CD4+ T cells from blood buffy coats. The receptor source for this set is a human donor in good health.

V and J are TRBV4-1 and TRBJ2-1, with 7 bases aligning to TRBD2. The CDR3 sequence is 18 residues long. Germline assignment: CDR1 MGHRA and CDR2 YSYEKL. V lost 3 bases, J lost 8 bases, and 19 bases stayed unmatched. The DNA for the CDR3 is TGCGCCAGCAGCCAGGGGGGGTTCGCGGGCCCTAATGCGGATGAGCAGTTCTTC. Translated, it gives CASSQGGFAGPNADEQFF.

The V gene is TRBV28, the J gene TRBJ1-5; D not resolved. CDR1 is MDHEN and CDR2 is SYDVKM in the germline V gene. The germline V and J ends were trimmed by 2 bases and 9 bases, with 11 bases remaining between them. This CDR3 has 13 amino acids. The CDR3 sequence: CASSLGEQGPQHF. As DNA, the CDR3 is TGTGCCAGCAGTTTAGGGGAACAAGGGCCCCAGCATTTT.

The V and J genes are TRBV7-8 and TRBJ1-6; D is perhaps TRBD1 (6 bases). Deletions cut 1 base from V and 5 bases from J, with 12 bases between. The germline gives CDR1 SGHVS, CDR2 FQNEAQ. CDR3 length: 16 amino acids. The CDR3 DNA follows: TGTGCCAGCAGCTTAGTAATGGACAGAAATAATTCACCCCTCCACTTT. As protein: CASSLVMDRNNSPLHF.

V usage is TRBV18 and J usage is TRBJ1-2; maybe TRBD1 (5 bases). The CDR3 extends over 14 amino acids. Germline lookup yields CDR1 KGHSH and CDR2 LQKENI. The V and J ends lost 2 bases and 5 bases respectively, with 12 bases between them. The CDR3: CASSPVGTQYGYTF. Here the CDR3 DNA reads TGTGCCAGCTCACCAGTGGGGACGCAGTATGGCTACACCTTC.

The CDR3 sequence is CAIRAGGGYNEQFF. CDR3 DNA: TGTGCCATCAGGGCGGGAGGAGGGTACAATGAGCAGTTCTTC. V gene TRBV10-3 combines with J gene TRBJ2-1, with TRBD2 matching over 8 bases. Germline V lookup: CDR1 ENHRY, CDR2 SYGVKD. After removal of 6 bases from V and 4 bases from J, the junction contained 5 bases not matched to a gene. The CDR3 spans 14 residues.

The chain recombines TRBV19 with TRBJ1-2; D is uncertain. This CDR3 comprises 14 residues. V shed 2 bases and J shed 2 bases, with 9 bases lying between them. The germline V gene encodes CDR1 LNHDA and CDR2 SQIVND (reference sequence). For the CDR3, the DNA is TGTGCCAGTAGTATAAGCCGGGAGAACTATGGCTACACCTTC. It specifies CASSISRENYGYTF.

The rearrangement joins TRBV29-1 to TRBJ2-1, with 7 bases lining up with TRBD1. Germline CDR1 reads SQVTM; CDR2 reads ANQGSEA. CDR3 length: 13 amino acids. The junction had 6 bases not matched to a gene; V was cut back by 7 bases and J by 3 bases. The CDR3 DNA follows: TGCAGCGGGAACAGGGGAAGCTACAATGAGCAGTTCTTC. Protein product: CSGNRGSYNEQFF.

V and J are TRBV6-6 and TRBJ1-2; the D gene is possibly TRBD1 (6 bases). The germline V and J ends were trimmed by 4 bases and 7 bases, with 10 bases remaining between them. The CDR3 runs 12 residues. CDR1 is MNHNY and CDR2 is SVGAGI in the germline V gene (reference sequence). CDR3 region: CASSSTGPGYTF. In DNA, the CDR3 is TGTGCCAGCAGTTCAACAGGGCCTGGCTACACCTTC.

J is TRBJ2-1 and V is TRBV5-4; 7 nucleotides agree with TRBD1. The CDR3 has 16 residues. Germline loops: CDR1 SGHNT, CDR2 YYREEE (reference sequence). The junction had 7 bases not matched to a gene; V was cut back by 4 bases and J by 0 bases. CDR3 loop: CASSAGQESSYNEQFF. As DNA, the CDR3 is TGTGCCAGCAGCGCCGGACAGGAGAGCTCCTACAATGAGCAGTTCTTC.

This clone occurred once. This rearrangement joins TRBV5-1 to TRBJ1-6; 9 nucleotides line up with TRBD1. The junction had 7 bases not matched to a gene; V was cut back by 4 bases and J by 8 bases. The CDR3 length is 15 residues. Germline CDR1 is SGHRS and CDR2 is YFSETQ. The CDR3 DNA sequence: TGCGCCAGCAGCGGGGGGACAGGGACGGATTCACCCCTCCACTTT. As protein: CASSGGTGTDSPLHF.

The chain uses TRBV4-1 and TRBJ2-1, with TRBD2 identical over 11 bases. Germline V gene lookup returns CDR1 MGHRA and CDR2 YSYEKL. The CDR3 totals 17 residues. The V gene end was trimmed by 4 bases and the J gene end by 6 bases; junction bases not matched to a gene: 11. The CDR3 sequence: CASSPPRGLAGTNEQFF. CDR3 DNA sequence: TGCGCCAGCAGCCCCCCGCGAGGACTAGCGGGCACCAATGAGCAGTTCTTC.

The chain couples TRBV15 to TRBJ2-1; 11 nucleotides agree with TRBD1. Germline V gene data show CDR1 as LNHNV and CDR2 as YYDKDF (reference sequence). The CDR3 contains 15 residues. V lost 3 bases, J lost 8 bases, and 6 bases stayed unmatched. CDR3 coding DNA: TGTGCCACCAGCAGGACGGGACAGGGGGTACATGAGCAGTTCTTC. Translating it yields CATSRTGQGVHEQFF.

This clone was seen only once. The V call is TRBV5-1, the J call TRBJ2-1; 7 nucleotides line up with TRBD1. The CDR3 loop spans 17 amino acids. V lost 0 bases, J lost 2 bases, and 8 bases stayed unmatched. The V gene's germline CDR1 is SGHRS and CDR2 YFSETQ. CDR3 DNA sequence: TGCGCCAGCAGCTTGGTCGGACAGGCGGCGGCCTACAATGAGCAGTTCTTC. Its protein product is CASSLVGQAAAYNEQFF.

The chain has TRBV29-1 and TRBJ2-7; D may be TRBD2 (6 bases). V lost 7 bases to trimming and J lost 0 bases, with 22 bases between them. CDR3 length equals 16 residues. Germline V gene data show CDR1 as SQVTM and CDR2 as ANQGSEA. The CDR3 spells CSARSSLAGPSYEQYF. For the CDR3, the DNA is TGCAGCGCCCGCTCGTCTCTGGCGGGACCCTCCTACGAGCAGTACTTC.

This chain uses TRBV27 with TRBJ2-3, with TRBD1 identical over 8 bases. V trimming: 5 bases; J trimming: 5 bases; junction bases outside the gene matches: 9. Looked up from germline, CDR1 is MNHEY and CDR2 is SMNVEV (reference sequence). The CDR3 has 15 amino acids. Written as DNA, the CDR3 is TGTGCCAGCAGTCAGAGACAGGGGCGAGGAGATACGCAGTATTTT. This gives the protein CASSQRQGRGDTQYF.

The chain carries TRBV5-1 and TRBJ2-2; tentatively, D is TRBD2 (6 bases). The CDR3 length is 15 residues. The germline V and J ends were trimmed by 4 bases and 9 bases, with 19 bases remaining between them. The germline gives CDR1 SGHRS, CDR2 YFSETQ. CDR3 DNA: TGCGCCAGCAGCCCCGAAGGAGGGTGGGACCGGGAGCTGTTTTTT. It specifies CASSPEGGWDRELFF.

This chain joins TRBV5-1 and TRBJ2-1; no clear D gene. The CDR3 length is 14 residues. Germline lookup yields CDR1 SGHRS and CDR2 YFSETQ. Between the trimmed V and J ends, which lost 2 bases and 5 bases, there was a span of 11 bases. The CDR3 loop reads CASSFLSNNNEQFF. The DNA of the CDR3 is TGCGCCAGCAGCTTTTTAAGCAACAACAATGAGCAGTTCTTC. Variable domain in full (rest from reference TRBV5-1 and TRBJ2-1): KAGVTQTPRYLIKTRGQQVTLSCSPISGHRSVSWYQQTPGQGLQFLFEYFSETQRNKGNFPGRFSGRQFSNSRSEMNVSTLELGDSALYLCASSFLSNNNEQFFGPGTRLTVL.

V usage is TRBV5-4 and J usage is TRBJ2-1; D gene unclear. CDR3 size: 14 residues. V lost 4 bases, J lost 8 bases, and 16 bases lay in between. Germline V gene data show CDR1 as SGHNT and CDR2 as YYREEE (reference sequence). The CDR3 spells CASSPSRVFHEQFF. For the CDR3, the DNA is TGTGCCAGCAGCCCGAGTCGGGTGTTCCATGAGCAGTTCTTC.

This clone was detected only a few times. J is TRBJ1-5 and V is TRBV6-5, with 7 bases lining up with TRBD1. V gave up 6 bases and J gave up 3 bases; unmatched junction bases: 5. This CDR3 is built from 14 residues. Per the germline V gene, CDR1 is MNHEY and CDR2 is SVGAGI. CDR3 region: CASRRQGINQPQHF. CDR3 in DNA: TGTGCCAGCAGGCGACAGGGTATCAATCAGCCCCAGCATTTT.

The chain has TRBV19 and TRBJ2-1; D ambiguous. The CDR3 spans 13 residues. Germline V gives CDR1 LNHDA, CDR2 SQIVND (reference sequence). Between the trimmed V and J ends, which lost 1 base and 4 bases, there was a span of 5 bases. CDR3 nucleotide sequence: TGTGCCAGTAGTATAGTTGGGTACAATGAGCAGTTCTTC. It yields the protein CASSIVGYNEQFF.